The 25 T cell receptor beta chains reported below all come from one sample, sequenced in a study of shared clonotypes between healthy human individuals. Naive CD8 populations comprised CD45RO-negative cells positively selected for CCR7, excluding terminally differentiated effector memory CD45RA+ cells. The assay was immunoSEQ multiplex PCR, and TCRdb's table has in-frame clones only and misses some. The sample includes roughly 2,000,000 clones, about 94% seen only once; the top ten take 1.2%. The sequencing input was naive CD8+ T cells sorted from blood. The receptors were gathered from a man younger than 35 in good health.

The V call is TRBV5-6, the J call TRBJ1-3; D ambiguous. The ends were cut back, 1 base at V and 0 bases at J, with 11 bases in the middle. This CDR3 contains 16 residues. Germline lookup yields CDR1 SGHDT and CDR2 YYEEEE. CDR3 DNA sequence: TGTGCCAGCAGCTTGCGGCGGGATCACTCTGGAAACACCATATATTTT. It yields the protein CASSLRRDHSGNTIYF.

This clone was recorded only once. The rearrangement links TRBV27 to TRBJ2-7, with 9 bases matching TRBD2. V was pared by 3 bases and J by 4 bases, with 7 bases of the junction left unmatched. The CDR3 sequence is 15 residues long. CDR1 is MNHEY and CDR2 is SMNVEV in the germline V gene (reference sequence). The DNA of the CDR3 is TGTGCCAGCAGTTTGGCCCCAGCGGGAGGATACGAGCAGTACTTC. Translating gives CASSLAPAGGYEQYF.

The DNA for the CDR3 is TGTGCCAGCAGCCCCCAGGGCATCCTGAGGCCCCAGCATTTT. It is translated as CASSPQGILRPQHF. The chain combines TRBV7-2 with TRBJ1-5; possible D gene TRBD1, 5 bases. The CDR3 runs 14 residues. Germline CDR1 SGHTA, CDR2 FQGNSA. The V and J ends lost 5 bases and 9 bases respectively, with 17 bases between them.

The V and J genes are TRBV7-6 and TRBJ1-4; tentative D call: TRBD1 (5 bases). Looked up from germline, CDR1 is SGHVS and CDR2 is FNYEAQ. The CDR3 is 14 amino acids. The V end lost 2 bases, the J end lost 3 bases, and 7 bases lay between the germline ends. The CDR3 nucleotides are TGTGCCAGCAGCTTATGGGGGGCTAATGAAAAACTGTTTTTT. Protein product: CASSLWGANEKLFF.

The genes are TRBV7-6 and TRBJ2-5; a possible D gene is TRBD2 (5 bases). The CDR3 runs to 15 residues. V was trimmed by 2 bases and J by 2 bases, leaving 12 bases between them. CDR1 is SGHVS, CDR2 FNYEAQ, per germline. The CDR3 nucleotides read TGTGCCAGCAGCTTATTTTTGGGAGAACAAGAGACCCAGTACTTC. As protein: CASSLFLGEQETQYF.

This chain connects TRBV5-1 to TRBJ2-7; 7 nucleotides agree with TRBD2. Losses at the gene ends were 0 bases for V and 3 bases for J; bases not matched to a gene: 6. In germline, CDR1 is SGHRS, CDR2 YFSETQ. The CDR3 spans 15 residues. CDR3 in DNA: TGCGCCAGCAGCTTGGCCGCGGGAGTCGGCTACGAGCAGTACTTC. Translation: CASSLAAGVGYEQYF.

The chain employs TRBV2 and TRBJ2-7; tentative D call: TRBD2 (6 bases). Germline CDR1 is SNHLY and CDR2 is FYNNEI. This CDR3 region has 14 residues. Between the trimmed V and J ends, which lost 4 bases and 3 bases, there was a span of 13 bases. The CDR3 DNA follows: TGTGCCAGCAGTGGGGGACTGGTCCGCTACGAGCAGTACTTC. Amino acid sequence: CASSGGLVRYEQYF.

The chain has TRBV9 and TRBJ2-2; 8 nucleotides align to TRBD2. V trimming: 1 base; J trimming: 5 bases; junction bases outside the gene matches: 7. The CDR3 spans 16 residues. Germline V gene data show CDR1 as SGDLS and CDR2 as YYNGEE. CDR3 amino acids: CASSVRAGVETGELFF. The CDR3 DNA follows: TGTGCCAGCAGCGTACGAGCGGGAGTTGAGACCGGGGAGCTGTTTTTT. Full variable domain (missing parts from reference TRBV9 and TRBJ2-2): DSGVTQTPKHLITATGQRVTLRCSPRSGDLSVYWYQQSLDQGLQFLIQYYNGEERAKGNILERFSAQQFPDLHSELNLSSLELGDSALYFCASSVRAGVETGELFFGEGSRLTVL.

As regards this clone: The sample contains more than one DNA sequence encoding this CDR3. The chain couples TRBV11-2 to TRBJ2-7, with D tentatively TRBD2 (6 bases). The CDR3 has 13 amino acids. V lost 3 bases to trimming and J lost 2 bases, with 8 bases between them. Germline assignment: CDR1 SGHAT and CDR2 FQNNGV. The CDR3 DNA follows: TGTGCCAGCAGCTTGGGGAGGCCCTACGAGCAGTACTTC. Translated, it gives CASSLGRPYEQYF.

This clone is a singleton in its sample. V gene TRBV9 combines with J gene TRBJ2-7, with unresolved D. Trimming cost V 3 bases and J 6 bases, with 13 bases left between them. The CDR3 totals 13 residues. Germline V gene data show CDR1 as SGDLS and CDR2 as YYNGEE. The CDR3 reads CASSAGPSPEQYF. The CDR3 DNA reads TGTGCCAGCAGCGCCGGGCCCTCCCCCGAGCAGTACTTC.

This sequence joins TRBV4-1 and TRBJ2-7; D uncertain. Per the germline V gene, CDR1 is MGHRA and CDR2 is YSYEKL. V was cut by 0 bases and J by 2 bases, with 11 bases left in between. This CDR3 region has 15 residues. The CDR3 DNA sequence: TGCGCCAGCAGCCAAGAGAAGCAGGCTCCCTACGAGCAGTACTTC. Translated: CASSQEKQAPYEQYF.

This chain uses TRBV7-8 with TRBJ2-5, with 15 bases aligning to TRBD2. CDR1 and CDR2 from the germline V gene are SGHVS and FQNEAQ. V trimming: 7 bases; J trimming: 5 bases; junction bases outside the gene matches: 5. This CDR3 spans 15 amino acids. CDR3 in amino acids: CASTRTSGGAETQYF. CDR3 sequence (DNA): TGTGCCAGCACACGGACTAGCGGGGGGGCCGAGACCCAGTACTTC.

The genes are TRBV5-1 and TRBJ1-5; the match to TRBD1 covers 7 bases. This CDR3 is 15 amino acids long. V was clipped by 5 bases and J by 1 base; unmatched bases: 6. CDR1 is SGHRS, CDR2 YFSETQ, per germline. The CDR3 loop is CASSASRGSNQPQHF. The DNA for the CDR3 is TGCGCCAGCAGTGCCAGCAGGGGGAGCAATCAGCCCCAGCATTTT.

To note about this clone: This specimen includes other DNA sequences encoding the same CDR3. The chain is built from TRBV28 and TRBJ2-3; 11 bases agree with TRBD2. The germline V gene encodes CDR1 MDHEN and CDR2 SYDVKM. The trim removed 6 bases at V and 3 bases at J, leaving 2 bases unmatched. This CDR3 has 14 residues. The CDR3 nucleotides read TGTGCCAGCAGCTTAGCGGGGGGGACAGATACGCAGTATTTT. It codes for CASSLAGGTDTQYF.

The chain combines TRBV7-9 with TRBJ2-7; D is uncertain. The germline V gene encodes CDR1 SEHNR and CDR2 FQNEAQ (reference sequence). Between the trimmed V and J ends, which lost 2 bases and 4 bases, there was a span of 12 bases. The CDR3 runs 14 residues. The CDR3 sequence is CASSLPLKGYEQYF. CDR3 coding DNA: TGTGCCAGCAGCTTACCTCTTAAGGGTTACGAGCAGTACTTC.

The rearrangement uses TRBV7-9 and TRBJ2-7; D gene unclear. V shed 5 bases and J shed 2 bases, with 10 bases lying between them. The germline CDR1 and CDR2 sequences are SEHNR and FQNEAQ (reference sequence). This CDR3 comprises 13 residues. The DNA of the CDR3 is TGTGCCAGCAGCCCCCCCGGCCCCTACGAGCAGTACTTC. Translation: CASSPPGPYEQYF.

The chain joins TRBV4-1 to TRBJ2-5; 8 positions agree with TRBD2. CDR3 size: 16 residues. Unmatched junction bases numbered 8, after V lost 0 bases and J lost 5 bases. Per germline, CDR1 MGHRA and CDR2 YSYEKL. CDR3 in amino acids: CASSQDREGLGETQYF. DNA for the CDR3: TGCGCCAGCAGCCAAGATCGGGAGGGACTGGGGGAGACCCAGTACTTC.

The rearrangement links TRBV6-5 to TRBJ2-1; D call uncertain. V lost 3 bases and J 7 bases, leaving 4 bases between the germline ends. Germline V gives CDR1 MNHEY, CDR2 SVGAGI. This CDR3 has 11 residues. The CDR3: CASSYRNEQFF. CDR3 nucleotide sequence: TGTGCCAGCAGTTATAGGAATGAGCAGTTCTTC.

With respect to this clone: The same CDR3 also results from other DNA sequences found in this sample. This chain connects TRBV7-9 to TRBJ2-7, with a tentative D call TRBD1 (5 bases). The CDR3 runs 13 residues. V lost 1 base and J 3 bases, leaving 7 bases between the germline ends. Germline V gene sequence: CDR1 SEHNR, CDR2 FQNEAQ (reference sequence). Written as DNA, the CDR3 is TGTGCCAGCAGCTTAGGGACACACTACGAGCAGTACTTC. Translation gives CASSLGTHYEQYF.

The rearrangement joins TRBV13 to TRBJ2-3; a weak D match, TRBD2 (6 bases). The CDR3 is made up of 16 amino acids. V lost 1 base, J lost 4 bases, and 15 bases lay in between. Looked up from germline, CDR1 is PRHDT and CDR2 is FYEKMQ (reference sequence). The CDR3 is CASSLAGEMVPDTQYF. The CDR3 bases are TGTGCCAGCAGCTTAGCGGGGGAGATGGTTCCAGATACGCAGTATTTT.

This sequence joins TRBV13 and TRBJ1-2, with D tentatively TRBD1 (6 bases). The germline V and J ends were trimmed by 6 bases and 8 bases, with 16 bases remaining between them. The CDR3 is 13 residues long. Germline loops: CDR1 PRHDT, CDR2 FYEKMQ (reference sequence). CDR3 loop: CASSSTGSSGYTF. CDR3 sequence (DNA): TGTGCCAGCAGTTCCACAGGGAGTTCAGGCTACACCTTC. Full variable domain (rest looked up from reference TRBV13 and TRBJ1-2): AAGVIQSPRHLIKEKRETATLKCYPIPRHDTVYWYQQGPGQDPQFLISFYEKMQSDKGSIPDRFSAQQFSDYHSELNMSSLELGDSALYFCASSSTGSSGYTFGSGTRLTVV.

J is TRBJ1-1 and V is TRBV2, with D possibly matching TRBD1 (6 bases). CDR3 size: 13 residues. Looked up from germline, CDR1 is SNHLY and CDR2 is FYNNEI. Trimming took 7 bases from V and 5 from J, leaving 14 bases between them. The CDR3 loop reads CASIGQWRTEAFF. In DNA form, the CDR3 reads TGTGCCAGCATTGGACAGTGGCGGACTGAAGCTTTCTTT.

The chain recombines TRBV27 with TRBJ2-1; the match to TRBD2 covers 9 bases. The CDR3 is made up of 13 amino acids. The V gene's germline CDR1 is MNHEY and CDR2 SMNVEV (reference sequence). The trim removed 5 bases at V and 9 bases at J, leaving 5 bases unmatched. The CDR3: CASSILAGSEQFF. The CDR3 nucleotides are TGTGCCAGCAGTATCCTAGCGGGAAGTGAGCAGTTCTTC.

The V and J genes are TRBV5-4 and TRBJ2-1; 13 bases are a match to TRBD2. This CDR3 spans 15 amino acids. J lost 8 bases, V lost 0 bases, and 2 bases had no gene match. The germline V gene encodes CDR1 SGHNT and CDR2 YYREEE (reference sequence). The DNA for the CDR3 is TGTGCCAGCAGCTTGGGGACTAGCGGGAGCGATGAGCAGTTCTTC. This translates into CASSLGTSGSDEQFF.

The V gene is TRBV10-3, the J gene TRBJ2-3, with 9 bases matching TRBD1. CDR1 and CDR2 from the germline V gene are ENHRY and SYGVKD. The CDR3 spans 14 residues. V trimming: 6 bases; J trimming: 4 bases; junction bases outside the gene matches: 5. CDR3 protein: CAISPGQGSDTQYF. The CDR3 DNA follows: TGTGCCATCAGCCCGGGACAGGGATCAGATACGCAGTATTTT.